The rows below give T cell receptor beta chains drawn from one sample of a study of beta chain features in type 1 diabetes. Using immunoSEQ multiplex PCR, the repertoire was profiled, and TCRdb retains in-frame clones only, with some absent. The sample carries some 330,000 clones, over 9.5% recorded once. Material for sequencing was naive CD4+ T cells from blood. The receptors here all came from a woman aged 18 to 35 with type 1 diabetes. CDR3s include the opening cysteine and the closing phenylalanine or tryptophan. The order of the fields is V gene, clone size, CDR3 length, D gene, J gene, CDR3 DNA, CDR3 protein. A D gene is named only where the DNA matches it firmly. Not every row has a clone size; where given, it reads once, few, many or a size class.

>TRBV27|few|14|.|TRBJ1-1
TGTGCCAGCAGCTCGCTGACAGCTAACACTGAAGCTTTCTTT
CASSSLTANTEAFF
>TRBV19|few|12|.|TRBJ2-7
TGTGCCAGTAGTATTTGGGGCAACGAGCAGTACTTC
CASSIWGNEQYF
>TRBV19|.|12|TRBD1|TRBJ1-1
TGTGCCACCGGACAGGGGAGAACTGAAGCTTTCTTT
CATGQGRTEAFF
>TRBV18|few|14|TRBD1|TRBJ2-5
TGTGCCAGCTCCGGGACAGGGGGCCAAGAGACCCAGTACTTC
CASSGTGGQETQYF
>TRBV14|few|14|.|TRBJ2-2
TGTGCCAGCAGCCAAGATTGGACAACCGGGGAGCTGTTTTTT
CASSQDWTTGELFF
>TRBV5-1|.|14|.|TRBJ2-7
TGCGCCAGCAGCCTCGACAGGCCGCCCTCCGAGCAGTACTTC
CASSLDRPPSEQYF
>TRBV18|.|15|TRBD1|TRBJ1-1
TGTGCCAGCTCACCCCGTGACAGGGTCGACACTGAAGCTTTCTTT
CASSPRDRVDTEAFF
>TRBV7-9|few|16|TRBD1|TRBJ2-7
TGTGCCAGCAGCTTATTGATGTTGGGACAGCCTGGGGAGCAGTACTTC
CASSLLMLGQPGEQYF
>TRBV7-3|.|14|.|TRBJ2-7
TGTGCCAGCAGCTTGAGCGGTGGCGCCTACGAGCAGTACTTC
CASSLSGGAYEQYF
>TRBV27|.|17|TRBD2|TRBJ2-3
TGTGCCAGCAGTTCCATCCCTATAGCGGGGGTGACAGATACGCAGTATTTT
CASSSIPIAGVTDTQYF
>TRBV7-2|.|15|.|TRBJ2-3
TGTGCCAGCAGCTTAGTGGCGGGGTGGGCAGATACGCAGTATTTT
CASSLVAGWADTQYF
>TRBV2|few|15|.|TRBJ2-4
TGTGCCAGCACCCCGCCCCGGCAGGGCAGGAACATTCAGTACTTC
CASTPPRQGRNIQYF
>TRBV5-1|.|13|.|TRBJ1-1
TGCGCCAGCAGCTTGGAACTCTCCGAGAAAGCTTTCTTT
CASSLELSEKAFF
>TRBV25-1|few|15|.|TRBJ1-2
TGTGCCAGCAGTGAATCGGGGGGAAGGGCCTATGGCTACACCTTC
CASSESGGRAYGYTF
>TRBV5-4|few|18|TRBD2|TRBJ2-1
TGTGCCAGCAGCTTGGGACGACGGACTAGCGGTGACTACAATGAGCAGTTCTTC
CASSLGRRTSGDYNEQFF
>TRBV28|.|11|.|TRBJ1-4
TGTGCCAGCAGTCCGAATGAAAAACTGTTTTTT
CASSPNEKLFF